The 11 T cell receptor beta chains below come from one sample, sequenced in a study of blood T cell repertoires in COVID-19. Measured with immunoSEQ multiplex PCR; TCRdb has only the in-frame clones, and not every one. The table includes around 130,000 clones, roughly 91% detected once. Sequenced: peripheral blood. These receptors came from a man aged 45-60 years with active or convalescent COVID-19.

The J gene is TRBJ2-7, the V gene TRBV11-2; possible D gene TRBD1, 5 bases. This CDR3 comprises 15 residues. Trimming took off 5 bases at V and 5 bases at J, with 19 bases between the two ends. Germline V CDR1 and CDR2: SGHAT, FQNNGV. CDR3 sequence (DNA): TGTGCCAGCAGCCCACACAGGCATATGGTGCACGAGCAGTACTTC. Its protein product is CASSPHRHMVHEQYF.

The chain is built from TRBV28 and TRBJ2-3, with 8 bases aligning to TRBD1. The CDR3 extends over 16 amino acids. Per the germline V gene, CDR1 is MDHEN and CDR2 is SYDVKM. Unmatched junction bases numbered 11, after V lost 4 bases and J lost 5 bases. CDR3 protein: CASSSPGGSLGDTQYF. The CDR3 DNA is TGTGCCAGCAGTTCACCAGGGGGCTCTTTGGGAGATACGCAGTATTTT.

This clone was counted once. This chain links TRBV6-5 with TRBJ1-1; no reliable D call. Germline CDR1 reads MNHEY; CDR2 reads SVGAGI. Deletions cut 6 bases from V and 2 bases from J, with 13 bases between. The CDR3 runs to 14 residues. CDR3: CASRPPGVNTEAFF. The DNA of the CDR3 is TGTGCCAGCAGACCCCCGGGTGTTAACACTGAAGCTTTCTTT.

A few counts support this clone. The chain uses TRBV6-5 and TRBJ1-6; 9 nucleotides agree with TRBD1. Germline assignment: CDR1 MNHEY and CDR2 SVGAGI. V gave up 6 bases and J gave up 10 bases; unmatched junction bases: 10. This CDR3 comprises 15 residues. CDR3 sequence: CASRKKDRGVSPLHF. CDR3 bases: TGTGCCAGCAGAAAGAAGGACAGGGGTGTCTCACCCCTCCACTTT.

The chain carries TRBV30 and TRBJ2-3; 7 nucleotides match TRBD1. Per the germline V gene, CDR1 is GTSNPN and CDR2 is SVGIG (reference sequence). The CDR3 runs to 17 residues. With 3 bases clipped from V and 0 bases from J, the junction kept 12 bases outside the gene matches. CDR3 region: CAWRRGLLGGSTDTQYF. The CDR3 DNA follows: TGTGCCTGGAGAAGGGGGCTCCTGGGCGGGAGCACAGATACGCAGTATTTT.

The CDR3 bases are TGTGCCACCAGTGATCGACAGTCGCCTGCCGAGACCCAGTACTTC. Protein product: CATSDRQSPAETQYF. The rearrangement links TRBV24-1 to TRBJ2-5; tentatively, D is TRBD1 (5 bases). CDR3 length: 15 residues. Germline CDR1 and CDR2: KGHDR and SFDVKD. V lost 3 bases and J lost 5, with 15 bases in between.

V gene TRBV5-8 combines with J gene TRBJ1-4; D is possibly TRBD1 (5 bases). The CDR3 length is 18 residues. Per the germline V gene, CDR1 is SGHTS and CDR2 is YDEGEE. Trimming left V 1 base short and J 0 bases short, with 16 bases between. This CDR3 reads CASSLHQQAFPTNEKLFF. CDR3 nucleotides: TGTGCCAGCAGCTTGCATCAACAGGCGTTCCCAACTAATGAAAAACTGTTTTTT.

This clone was detected only a few times. V gene TRBV28 combines with J gene TRBJ2-7, with 10 bases that match TRBD2. CDR1 is MDHEN, CDR2 SYDVKM, per germline. J gave up 8 bases and V 5 bases, and 6 bases lay outside the gene matches. This CDR3 contains 13 residues. CDR3 bases: TGTGCCAGCAGTCCACAGCGGGAGGGAAAGCAGTACTTC. Protein: CASSPQREGKQYF.

This clone was counted once. V is TRBV6-5 and J is TRBJ1-5; TRBD1 might be the D (5 bases). This CDR3 is built from 14 residues. Trimming took off 6 bases at V and 5 bases at J, with 14 bases between the two ends. Per germline, CDR1 MNHEY and CDR2 SVGAGI. The DNA of the CDR3 is TGTGCCAGCAGGGGAAGGGGCTTCGATCAGCCCCAGCATTTT. The encoded protein is CASRGRGFDQPQHF.

CDR3 protein: CASIYGLATPTEYNEQFF. Written as DNA, the CDR3 is TGTGCCAGCATTTATGGGCTAGCCACCCCTACCGAGTACAATGAGCAGTTCTTC. J is TRBJ2-1 and V is TRBV2; maybe TRBD2 (5 bases). Germline V gene sequence: CDR1 SNHLY, CDR2 FYNNEI. The CDR3 contains 18 residues. V was pared by 7 bases and J by 4 bases, with 26 bases between. Based on the CDR3 plus reference TRBV2 and TRBJ2-1, the full variable domain is EPEVTQTPSHQVTQMGQEVILRCVPISNHLYFYWYRQILGQKVEFLVSFYNNEISEKSEIFDDQFSVERPDGSNFTLKIRSTKLEDSAMYFCASIYGLATPTEYNEQFFGPGTRLTVL.

The chain joins TRBV23-1 to TRBJ2-3; 7 positions match TRBD1. TRBV23-1 is classed as an ORF, of uncertain function. The CDR3 runs 16 residues. V lost 6 bases, J lost 8 bases, and 17 bases stayed unmatched. Written as DNA, the CDR3 is TGCGCCAGCAGAAGGACAGGCCCGCCGGGAAATCCTACGCAGTATTTT. As protein: CASRRTGPPGNPTQYF.